A selection of T cell receptor beta chains follows, all from one sample in a study of blood T cell repertoires in COVID-19. Here immunoSEQ multiplex PCR was the method, and the copy in TCRdb shows in-frame clones only, minus some. This table has approximately 200,000 clones, 86% appearing once. Specimen: peripheral blood. The receptors derive from a woman younger than 45 with active or convalescent COVID-19. Both conserved end residues are part of each CDR3. The order of the fields is V gene, clone size, J gene, CDR3 length, D gene, CDR3 DNA, CDR3 protein. The D gene is left open where the match is weak. The size field is filled for only some rows; it gives once, few, many or a size class.

TRBV6-5,NA,TRBJ2-5,15,NA,TGTGCCAGCACCAGGACACGAGTGATTCAAGAGACCCAGTACTTC,CASTRTRVIQETQYF
TRBV30,few,TRBJ2-1,13,TRBD2,TGTGCCTGGAGTGGAGGACTAGCCCATGAGCAGTTCTTC,CAWSGGLAHEQFF
TRBV30,NA,TRBJ1-5,14,NA,TGTGCCTGGAGTGTTGGCAGGACTAATCAGCCCCAGCATTTT,CAWSVGRTNQPQHF
TRBV13,NA,TRBJ2-3,15,TRBD2,TGTGCCAGCAGCCCCCCTAGCGGGGTGACAGATACGCAGTATTTT,CASSPPSGVTDTQYF
TRBV9,NA,TRBJ2-7,17,TRBD1,TGTGCCAGCAGCGTAGGGTCGTCAGGGGGCTATCTTAACGAGCAGTACTTC,CASSVGSSGGYLNEQYF
TRBV2,NA,TRBJ1-1,12,NA,TGTGCCAGCATATTTCAGGGCACTGAAGCTTTCTTT,CASIFQGTEAFF
TRBV12-3/TRBV12-4,NA,TRBJ2-7,12,TRBD1,TGTGCCAGCAGGGGACAGGCCTACGAGCAGTACTTC,CASRGQAYEQYF
TRBV14,NA,TRBJ1-6,17,NA,TGTGCCAGCAGCCAAAACCCTCTGGGGGGGCGAGGTTCACCCCTCCACTTT,CASSQNPLGGRGSPLHF
TRBV28,NA,TRBJ2-1,17,TRBD2,TGTGCCAGCAGTTTTTCGCTTGGGACTAGCGGAGACAATGAGCAGTTCTTC,CASSFSLGTSGDNEQFF
TRBV6-6,few,TRBJ1-1,13,TRBD1,TGTGCCAGCAGCCGCGGGACAGACACTGAAGCTTTCTTT,CASSRGTDTEAFF
TRBV7-2,NA,TRBJ2-3,13,NA,TGTGCCAGCAGCCGGGGTGGGTCTTTTACGCAGTATTTT,CASSRGGSFTQYF
TRBV14,once,TRBJ1-3,14,NA,TGTGCCAGCAGCCTCTGGGGGGGGCGAAACACCATATATTTT,CASSLWGGRNTIYF
TRBV15,NA,TRBJ1-1,14,NA,TGTGCCACCAGCAGGAGAACAGGGAACACTGAAGCTTTCTTT,CATSRRTGNTEAFF
TRBV18,NA,TRBJ2-5,13,NA,TGTGCCAGCTCCCCCGGACTCCAAGAGACCCAGTACTTC,CASSPGLQETQYF
TRBV5-1,NA,TRBJ1-1,14,NA,TGCGCCAGCAGCTCCGCGGGAATAAACACTGAAGCTTTCTTT,CASSSAGINTEAFF
TRBV18,NA,TRBJ1-4,16,TRBD1,TGTGCCAGCTCACCGACCCAGGGGGCAACTAATGAAAAACTGTTTTTT,CASSPTQGATNEKLFF
TRBV25-1,NA,TRBJ1-4,16,TRBD1,TGTGCCAGCAGCCCGGGACAGGGACCTTATAATGAAAAACTGTTTTTT,CASSPGQGPYNEKLFF
TRBV5-1,NA,TRBJ2-1,16,TRBD1,TGCGCCAGCAGCAGCCGTCAGGGGGTGTCCTACAATGAGCAGTTCTTC,CASSSRQGVSYNEQFF
TRBV27,NA,TRBJ2-5,14,NA,TGTGCCAGTGGGTGGGGACAACGAGGAGAGACCCAGTACTTC,CASGWGQRGETQYF
TRBV12-3/TRBV12-4,NA,TRBJ2-7,12,NA,TGTGCCAGCAGTCGGGGTCCCTACGAGCAGTACTTC,CASSRGPYEQYF
TRBV14,NA,TRBJ1-3,14,NA,TGTGCCAGCAGCCAAGACTTTGCGGGGTACACCATATATTTT,CASSQDFAGYTIYF
TRBV5-1,NA,TRBJ1-4,11,NA,TGCGCCAGCTCCGCTAATGAAAAACTGTTTTTT,CASSANEKLFF
TRBV6-1,few,TRBJ2-7,13,NA,TGTGCCAGCAGTGAAAGTCCAGGCCACGAGCAGTACTTC,CASSESPGHEQYF
TRBV18,NA,TRBJ1-1,15,TRBD1,TGTGCCAGCCGGGACAGCTTAAGAGGAAACACTGAAGCTTTCTTT,CASRDSLRGNTEAFF
TRBV7-2,NA,TRBJ1-5,13,NA,TGTGCCAGCAGCGTGAGTAACAATCAGCCCCAGCATTTT,CASSVSNNQPQHF
TRBV28,NA,TRBJ1-6,15,NA,TGTGCCAGCAGCCCCCCTATCGGGGGTTATTCACCCCTCCACTTT,CASSPPIGGYSPLHF
TRBV3-1/TRBV3-2,NA,TRBJ2-5,15,NA,TGTGCCAGCAGCCCGAGGACCGGGAGAGAAGAGACCCAGTACTTC,CASSPRTGREETQYF
TRBV19,NA,TRBJ1-5,15,NA,TGTGCCAGTAGTATAATAAGACAGACCAATCAGCCCCAGCATTTT,CASSIIRQTNQPQHF
TRBV29-1,NA,TRBJ1-2,13,TRBD1,TGCAGCGTTGAAGCAGGGGGCGCATATGGCTACACCTTC,CSVEAGGAYGYTF
TRBV18,NA,TRBJ1-2,13,TRBD1,TGTGCCAGCTCACCCCCCGGGACAGGGGCTCTCCCCTTC,CASSPPGTGALPF
TRBV18,once,TRBJ2-7,16,TRBD1,TGTGCCAGCTCACCCCCCTCACCCGGGACAGGGGACGAGCAGTACTTC,CASSPPSPGTGDEQYF
TRBV10-3,NA,TRBJ1-5,13,NA,TGTGCCATCAAGGGGCTAGGAAATCAGCCCCAGCATTTT,CAIKGLGNQPQHF
TRBV18,few,TRBJ2-5,12,NA,TGTGCCAGCTCACCCCAGGCGGAGACCCAGTACTTC,CASSPQAETQYF
TRBV11-2,few,TRBJ2-2,17,NA,TGTGCCAGCAGGACCGCCTTTGAGCGGCTGGTCACCGGGGAGCTGTTTTTT,CASRTAFERLVTGELFF
TRBV19,NA,TRBJ1-1,13,NA,TGTGCCAGTAGTGGCGGAAGGAACACTGAAGCTTTCTTT,CASSGGRNTEAFF
TRBV28,NA,TRBJ1-5,16,NA,TGTGCCAGCAGTTTAATAGAGGTTTCTAGCAATCAGCCCCAGCATTTT,CASSLIEVSSNQPQHF
TRBV7-8,NA,TRBJ2-2,16,TRBD1,TGTGCCAGCAGCCCGCGACAGGGGGCGCGCACCGGGGAGCTGTTTTTT,CASSPRQGARTGELFF
TRBV5-6,NA,TRBJ1-4,14,TRBD1,TGTGCCAGCAGCTCCGGGACAGGGGATGAAAAACTGTTTTTT,CASSSGTGDEKLFF